What follows are 27 T cell receptor beta chains derived from one specimen sequenced in a study of CD8 T cells in ankylosing spondylitis. TCRdb itself ran the 5' RACE reads through MiXCR, one entry per CDR3 protein. In the table there are over 450,000 distinct CDR3 sequences, roughly an eighth of which are singletons. Findings and limits, study-wide: Apparently characteristic of ankylosing spondylitis blood was a TCR beta motif (eight highly homologous variants).

No antigens are known for them. Sample: blood, either unsorted or a sorted T cell fraction (not recorded which). All receptors derive from a male donor with ankylosing spondylitis.

This clonotype was recorded many times. This chain joins TRBV12-3 or TRBV12-4 and TRBJ2-7; tentatively, D is TRBD1 or TRBD2 (5 bases each). This CDR3 has 13 amino acids. Trimming cost V 5 bases and J 3 bases, with 11 bases left between them. CDR3 DNA sequence: TGTGCCAGCAGTAAGGGACGGAACTACGAGCAGTACTTC. It is translated as CASSKGRNYEQYF.

This clonotype has only a few counts. V and J are TRBV18 and TRBJ1-1; D possibly corresponds to TRBD1 (6 bases). The CDR3 has 16 amino acids. Trimming left V 3 bases short and J 1 base short, with 15 bases between. Germline values: CDR1 KGHSH, CDR2 LQKENI. The CDR3 nucleotides are TGTGCCAGCTCACCGGGAGGGGGGCTTCGGAACACTGAAGCTTTCTTT. Its translation is CASSPGGGLRNTEAFF.

The table lists this clonotype with many counts. The chain carries TRBV24-1 and TRBJ2-5; possible D gene TRBD1, 6 bases. Between the trimmed V and J ends, which lost 4 bases and 1 base, there was a span of 15 bases. Germline V lookup: CDR1 KGHDR, CDR2 SFDVKD. This CDR3 is 16 amino acids long. The CDR3 region has the DNA TGTGCCACCAGTGACCCAGGGACACCCCTCCAAGAGACCCAGTACTTC. Translation gives CATSDPGTPLQETQYF.

This clonotype was recorded a few times. The chain combines TRBV7-2 with TRBJ1-1; 8 bases are shared with TRBD1. There are 16 residues in the CDR3. Germline CDR1 and CDR2: SGHTA and FQGNSA. The J segment lost 4 bases and the V segment lost 5 bases, leaving 12 bases of the junction unmatched. CDR3 nucleotides: TGTGCCAGCAGCCTACAACCAGGGGGCGGTCGCACTGAAGCTTTCTTT. Its protein product is CASSLQPGGGRTEAFF.

CDR3 amino acids: CASSQGRVPTYNEQFF. CDR3 nucleotides: TGTGCCAGCAGCCAGGGGCGGGTCCCAACCTACAATGAGCAGTTCTTC. This chain joins TRBV5-6 and TRBJ2-1; D may be TRBD1 (6 bases). The CDR3 covers 16 residues. The germline V gene has CDR1 SGHDT and CDR2 YYEEEE. The germline V and J ends were trimmed by 4 bases and 2 bases, with 16 bases remaining between them.

The chain carries TRBV4-1 and TRBJ1-5; unclear D gene. This CDR3 is 16 amino acids long. The V gene lost 4 bases and the J gene lost 1 base, with 14 bases spanning the gap. Germline CDR1 is MGHRA and CDR2 is YSYEKL. DNA of the CDR3: TGCGCCAGCAGCCCATCAACTGCGGACAGCAATCAGCCCCAGCATTTT. It translates to CASSPSTADSNQPQHF.

In this sample, this clonotype turned up a few times. The chain links TRBV11-2 to TRBJ2-2; 9 bases are a match to TRBD2. J lost 5 bases, V lost 0 bases, and 7 bases had no gene match. CDR3 size: 17 residues. CDR1 is SGHAT, CDR2 FQNNGV, per germline. CDR3 in DNA: TGTGCCAGCAGCTTAGAATCCCTAGCGGGACGGACCGGGGAGCTGTTTTTT. Encoded protein: CASSLESLAGRTGELFF.

The genes are TRBV10-3 and TRBJ2-1, with 7 bases that match TRBD2. With V trimmed by 6 bases and J by 8 bases, 7 bases remained unmatched. Germline V gives CDR1 ENHRY, CDR2 SYGVKD. The CDR3 runs to 13 residues. The CDR3 protein is CAISPGLDHEQFF. The CDR3 bases are TGTGCCATCAGCCCCGGACTAGACCATGAGCAGTTCTTC.

This clonotype has at least ten counts. The V and J genes are TRBV20-1 and TRBJ2-5; 9 nucleotides line up with TRBD1. The trim removed 6 bases at V and 4 bases at J, leaving 9 bases unmatched. This CDR3 contains 14 residues. Germline CDR1 is DFQATT and CDR2 is SNEGSKA (reference sequence). In DNA, the CDR3 is TGCAGTGCCATCTTTGGGACAGGGATAGAGACCCAGTACTTC. This sequence encodes CSAIFGTGIETQYF.

This clonotype was observed a handful of times. V and J are TRBV27 and TRBJ2-1, with a weak D call TRBD2 (5 bases). Germline V gene sequence: CDR1 MNHEY, CDR2 SMNVEV (reference sequence). V lost 11 bases, J lost 0 bases, and 11 bases lay in between. This CDR3 spans 13 amino acids. The CDR3, as DNA: TGTGCCTCGGGGTGGAGCTCCTACAATGAGCAGTTCTTC. This codes for CASGWSSYNEQFF.

There are many counts of this clonotype. J is TRBJ1-1 and V is TRBV29-1, with a tentative D call TRBD1 (5 bases). This CDR3 region has 13 residues. Looked up from germline, CDR1 is SQVTM and CDR2 is ANQGSEA. The V and J ends lost 0 bases and 7 bases respectively, with 12 bases between them. The CDR3 DNA reads TGCAGCGTTGAAGACCTCCGGGGGAATGAAGCTTTCTTT. Amino acid sequence: CSVEDLRGNEAFF.

The chain joins TRBV10-1 to TRBJ2-3; tentatively, D is TRBD2 (6 bases). V shed 7 bases and J shed 5 bases, with 16 bases lying between them. From germline, CDR1 is WNHNN and CDR2 SYGVQD (reference sequence). The CDR3 totals 14 residues. The chain's CDR3 is CASTRSGGEDTQYF. The CDR3 nucleotides are TGCGCCAGCACGAGATCCGGAGGGGAAGATACGCAGTATTTT.

This clonotype was found many times. This rearrangement joins TRBV12-3 or TRBV12-4 to TRBJ2-5; 9 bases map to TRBD1. This CDR3 has 17 amino acids. Trimming removed 4 bases from V and 4 bases from J; junction bases left unmatched: 13. The CDR3 sequence: CASSSGRTGEFAETQYF. The CDR3 nucleotides are TGTGCCAGCAGTTCGGGACGGACAGGGGAGTTCGCAGAGACCCAGTACTTC.

The chain links TRBV2 to TRBJ2-2, with a possible D match to TRBD1 (6 bases). The CDR3 has 15 residues. V shed 4 bases and J shed 4 bases, with 13 bases lying between them. Germline values: CDR1 SNHLY, CDR2 FYNNEI. The CDR3 DNA reads as TGTGCCAGCAGTGCCGCAGGGGCCCCCACCGGGGAGCTGTTTTTT. Protein: CASSAAGAPTGELFF.

This clonotype was seen many times. J is TRBJ1-1 and V is TRBV7-9; D uncertain. This CDR3 is built from 17 residues. Germline V lookup: CDR1 SEHNR, CDR2 FQNEAQ (reference sequence). V shed 1 base and J shed 5 bases, with 20 bases lying between them. The CDR3 DNA is TGTGCCAGCAGCTTAGAACGGGGAACGGTTCGGGGAACTGAAGCTTTCTTT. Its protein product is CASSLERGTVRGTEAFF.

The V and J genes are TRBV7-9 and TRBJ2-7; the D gene is possibly TRBD2 (5 bases). Germline lookup yields CDR1 SEHNR and CDR2 FQNEAQ (reference sequence). This CDR3 contains 13 residues. The V and J ends lost 4 bases and 6 bases respectively, with 13 bases between them. The CDR3 DNA follows: TGTGCCAGCAGCTCCCCGGGTAGCGCCGAGCAGTACTTC. It yields the protein CASSSPGSAEQYF.

This clonotype was counted ten times or more. This chain joins TRBV3-1 and TRBJ2-1; unclear D gene. Germline CDR1 is LGHDT and CDR2 is YNNKEL (reference sequence). CDR3 length: 12 residues. With 4 bases removed from V and 9 bases from J, the gap between germline ends came to 10 bases. CDR3 DNA: TGTGCCAGCAGCCGAAGGTCTGGTGAGCAGTTCTTC. Protein product: CASSRRSGEQFF.

This clonotype was seen a handful of times. The chain employs TRBV6-5 and TRBJ2-1; no definite D call. Germline CDR1 and CDR2: MNHEY and SVGAGI. Trimming removed 7 bases at V and 8 bases at J, with 12 bases between. The length of the CDR3 is 12 residues. The CDR3 nucleotides are TGTGCCAGCACCCCATTCCCGGATGAGCAGTTCTTC. Protein product: CASTPFPDEQFF.

This clonotype was observed many times. The rearrangement uses TRBV29-1 and TRBJ2-7; unclear D gene. Trimming cost V 0 bases and J 5 bases, with 14 bases left between them. Per the germline V gene, CDR1 is SQVTM and CDR2 is ANQGSEA. The CDR3 contains 14 residues. CDR3 nucleotides: TGCAGCGTTGAAGATAGGAAAGTCGGCAACGAGCAGTACGTC. Protein product: CSVEDRKVGNEQYV.

This clonotype was observed at least ten times. The gene calls are TRBV4-1 and TRBJ1-4; TRBD1 agrees at 8 bases. Germline V gene lookup returns CDR1 MGHRA and CDR2 YSYEKL. The CDR3 is 16 amino acids. Unmatched junction bases numbered 11, after V lost 0 bases and J lost 11 bases. CDR3 nucleotides: TGCGCCAGCAGCCAAGATCCGGGGCAGGGGGCGGGTAAACTGTTTTTT. Protein: CASSQDPGQGAGKLFF.

The V call is TRBV5-4, the J call TRBJ1-1, with D hard to call. This CDR3 region has 13 residues. V dropped 0 bases and J dropped 5 bases, with 8 bases sitting between them. CDR1 is SGHNT and CDR2 is YYREEE in the germline V gene (reference sequence). The CDR3 loop reads CASSLEVETEAFF. For the CDR3, the DNA is TGTGCCAGCAGCTTGGAGGTCGAAACTGAAGCTTTCTTT.

This clonotype was seen more than once but under ten times. The gene calls are TRBV10-3 and TRBJ1-5, with D perhaps matching TRBD1 (5 bases). V dropped 2 bases and J dropped 4 bases, with 21 bases sitting between them. In germline, CDR1 is ENHRY, CDR2 SYGVKD. The CDR3 extends over 18 amino acids. The CDR3 bases are TGTGCCATCAGTGAGAGTGTGGAAGCCTCGGGGGTGAATCAGCCCCAGCATTTT. It is translated as CAISESVEASGVNQPQHF.

This clonotype was detected ten times or more. V usage is TRBV5-1 and J usage is TRBJ2-1; D gene unclear. The CDR3 is made up of 15 amino acids. Germline loops: CDR1 SGHRS, CDR2 YFSETQ. The V and J ends lost 3 bases and 0 bases respectively, with 10 bases between them. Here the CDR3 reads CASSYTPSSYNEQFF. CDR3 nucleotides: TGCGCCAGCAGCTATACGCCATCCTCCTACAATGAGCAGTTCTTC.

This clonotype was detected only a few times. The V gene is TRBV6-2 or TRBV6-3, the J gene TRBJ2-3, with 11 bases that match TRBD2. Germline CDR1 and CDR2: MNHEY and SVGEGT. This CDR3 contains 14 residues. Trimming removed 10 bases from V and 3 bases from J; junction bases left unmatched: 6. The CDR3 region has the DNA TGTGCCACTCGCCCTAGCGGGAGGACAGATACGCAGTATTTT. Protein: CATRPSGRTDTQYF.

This sequence joins TRBV2 and TRBJ2-1, with D possibly matching TRBD1 (5 bases). Germline assignment: CDR1 SNHLY and CDR2 FYNNEI. This CDR3 comprises 14 residues. Deletions cut 4 bases from V and 6 bases from J, with 13 bases between. For the CDR3, the DNA is TGTGCCAGCAGTGGGGAAGGGGTTGGCAATGAGCAGTTCTTC. Protein product: CASSGEGVGNEQFF.

The V gene is TRBV5-1, the J gene TRBJ2-4; D is unclear. The CDR3 runs 15 residues. Trimming pared 3 bases from V and 0 bases from J, leaving 10 bases between. CDR1 is SGHRS and CDR2 is YFSETQ in the germline V gene. CDR3 DNA: TGCGCCAGCAGCTCAGACATCGTAGCCAAAAACATTCAGTACTTC. Encoded protein: CASSSDIVAKNIQYF.

This clonotype occurred a few times. This chain links TRBV5-1 with TRBJ2-1, with 9 bases that match TRBD2. The V segment lost 7 bases and the J segment 4 bases; nucleotides outside the gene matches: 9. This CDR3 is built from 15 residues. CDR1 is SGHRS, CDR2 YFSETQ, per germline. The chain's CDR3 is CASGTGTSSYNEQFF. The CDR3 DNA reads as TGCGCCAGCGGCACCGGGACTAGCTCTTACAATGAGCAGTTCTTC.